These 27 T cell receptor beta chains were all obtained from the same sample, sequenced in a study of blood T cell repertoires in COVID-19. This table comes from immunoSEQ multiplex PCR, and its TCRdb copy is limited to in-frame clones, with some not included. The table records about 350,000 clones, more than 70% of them present only once. The sequenced sample consisted of peripheral blood. The receptor source for this set is a woman in her 70s with COVID-19, enrolled during active disease.

This sequence joins TRBV19 and TRBJ1-5; 10 bases are a match to TRBD1. The CDR3 contains 16 residues. The V segment lost 8 bases and the J segment 4 bases; nucleotides outside the gene matches: 11. CDR1 and CDR2 (germline): LNHDA, SQIVND (reference sequence). In DNA, the CDR3 is TGTGCCAGTTCCGTACGACAGGGGGCGAAAAATCAGCCCCAGCATTTT. It translates to CASSVRQGAKNQPQHF. The variable domain in full, completed from reference TRBV19 and TRBJ1-5, reads DGGITQSPKYLFRKEGQNVTLSCEQNLNHDAMYWYRQDPGQGLRLIYYSQIVNDFQKGDIAEGYSVSREKKESFPLTVTSAQKNPTAFYLCASSVRQGAKNQPQHFGDGTRLSIL.

V gene TRBV7-2 combines with J gene TRBJ1-3; 9 nucleotides align to TRBD1. The ends lost 2 bases at V and 4 bases at J; junction bases unmatched: 6. This CDR3 is built from 16 residues. CDR1 and CDR2 (germline): SGHTA, FQGNSA. CDR3 DNA sequence: TGTGCCAGCAGCTTATCCGGGACAGGGAGAGGAAACACCATATATTTT. It translates to CASSLSGTGRGNTIYF.

This clone has more than one count but fewer than ten. The genes are TRBV7-9 and TRBJ2-1; 9 bases agree with TRBD1. There are 16 residues in the CDR3. The germline CDR1 and CDR2 sequences are SEHNR and FQNEAQ (reference sequence). With V trimmed by 0 bases and J by 6 bases, 6 bases remained unmatched. DNA of the CDR3: TGTGCCAGCAGCTTAGCCACAGGGGGCCTGAGCAATGAGCAGTTCTTC. Translated, it gives CASSLATGGLSNEQFF.

The gene calls are TRBV11-2 and TRBJ2-3, with 9 bases lining up with TRBD2. Germline CDR1 reads SGHAT; CDR2 reads FQNNGV. Trimming cost V 2 bases and J 6 bases; bases outside gene matches: 6. The CDR3 totals 15 residues. The chain's CDR3 is CASSLRAGGPDTQYF. The CDR3 nucleotides are TGTGCCAGCAGCTTACGCGCGGGGGGGCCCGATACGCAGTATTTT.

The chain links TRBV6-4 to TRBJ1-4; 8 nucleotides align to TRBD1. Per germline, CDR1 MRHNA and CDR2 SNTAGT. J was trimmed by 5 bases and V by 5 bases; bases with no gene match: 1. CDR3 length equals 13 residues. The CDR3 bases are TGTGCCAGCAGTCGGACAGGGAATGAAAAACTGTTTTTT. Translation gives CASSRTGNEKLFF.

The gene calls are TRBV15 and TRBJ2-3; 7 bases map to TRBD2. V was clipped by 0 bases and J by 4 bases; unmatched bases: 7. CDR3 length: 16 residues. From germline, CDR1 is LNHNV and CDR2 YYDKDF (reference sequence). The CDR3, as DNA: TGTGCCACCAGCAGAGAGGAGGCGGGGAGGGCAGATACGCAGTATTTT. Encoded protein: CATSREEAGRADTQYF.

The chain joins TRBV19 to TRBJ1-2; TRBD1 agrees at 7 bases. CDR1 is LNHDA, CDR2 SQIVND, per germline (reference sequence). J lost 0 bases, V lost 9 bases, and 13 bases had no gene match. The CDR3 extends over 16 amino acids. CDR3 loop: CASQQTGHYPNYGYTF. CDR3 sequence (DNA): TGTGCCAGCCAGCAGACAGGGCATTATCCTAACTATGGCTACACCTTC.

V is TRBV29-1 and J is TRBJ2-2, with 10 bases that match TRBD1. Germline V CDR1 and CDR2: SQVTM, ANQGSEA. The CDR3 totals 13 residues. Losses at the gene ends were 7 bases for V and 6 bases for J; bases not matched to a gene: 5. The CDR3 loop is CSADRGHSGELFF. For the CDR3, the DNA is TGCAGCGCCGACAGGGGGCACTCCGGGGAGCTGTTTTTT.

The chain couples TRBV5-1 to TRBJ2-1, with TRBD2 matching over 11 bases. CDR1 is SGHRS, CDR2 YFSETQ, per germline. The CDR3 extends over 15 amino acids. V shed 4 bases, J shed 8 bases, and the junction held 8 bases outside the gene matches. CDR3: CASSLSSGGADEQFF. The CDR3 region has the DNA TGCGCCAGCAGCCTTAGTAGCGGGGGGGCCGATGAGCAGTTCTTC.

This clone was counted only a few times. The V and J genes are TRBV5-1 and TRBJ1-2; D call uncertain. Trimming took 0 bases from V and 0 from J, leaving 9 bases between them. The length of the CDR3 is 15 residues. CDR1 SGHRS and CDR2 YFSETQ come from the germline V gene. The CDR3 DNA is TGCGCCAGCAGCTTGGAGCGGATGTCTAACTATGGCTACACCTTC. Protein sequence: CASSLERMSNYGYTF.

J is TRBJ1-2 and V is TRBV11-2; a possible D gene is TRBD1 (5 bases). Germline V gene lookup returns CDR1 SGHAT and CDR2 FQNNGV. V shed 0 bases and J shed 13 bases, with 9 bases lying between them. The CDR3 consists of 11 residues. CDR3 DNA: TGTGCCAGCAGCTTAGACTCTGGGGCCACCTTC. Residues: CASSLDSGATF.

This rearrangement joins TRBV7-9 to TRBJ2-1; D might be TRBD2 (5 bases). The CDR3 covers 13 residues. V gave up 3 bases and J gave up 7 bases, with 10 bases separating them. Germline CDR1 and CDR2: SEHNR and FQNEAQ (reference sequence). CDR3 nucleotides: TGTGCCAGCAGCTTCTTGACGGGGAATGAGCAGTTCTTC. As protein: CASSFLTGNEQFF.

On this clone: Other DNA sequences within the sample encode an identical CDR3. The chain recombines TRBV30 with TRBJ2-7; the D is unclear. The CDR3 loop spans 11 amino acids. Germline V lookup: CDR1 GTSNPN, CDR2 SVGIG (reference sequence). V was pared by 1 base and J by 3 bases, with 4 bases between. CDR3 in DNA: TGTGCCTGGAGTGCGGGCTACGAGCAGTACTTC. Translating it yields CAWSAGYEQYF.

The sample holds a few counts of this clone. The chain uses TRBV12-3 or TRBV12-4 and TRBJ1-1; 7 bases agree with TRBD1. The V gene end was trimmed by 1 base and the J gene end by 8 bases; junction bases not matched to a gene: 4. The CDR3 is 13 amino acids. CDR3 bases: TGTGCCAGCAGTTTAGACAGGGGTAGAGAAGCTTTCTTT. Translated, it gives CASSLDRGREAFF.

The chain uses TRBV5-1 and TRBJ1-2; tentatively, D is TRBD1 (5 bases). This CDR3 comprises 15 residues. V shed 3 bases and J shed 6 bases, with 18 bases lying between them. Germline V lookup: CDR1 SGHRS, CDR2 YFSETQ. The CDR3 sequence: CASSYHYSGVDGYTF. The DNA of the CDR3 is TGCGCCAGCAGCTATCACTATTCGGGGGTGGATGGCTACACCTTC. Supplemented by reference TRBV5-1 and TRBJ1-2, the full variable domain reads KAGVTQTPRYLIKTRGQQVTLSCSPISGHRSVSWYQQTPGQGLQFLFEYFSETQRNKGNFPGRFSGRQFSNSRSEMNVSTLELGDSALYLCASSYHYSGVDGYTFGSGTRLTVV.

The rearrangement joins TRBV7-3 to TRBJ1-1, with D uncertain. Germline-derived CDR1 and CDR2 are SGHTA and FQGTGA. CDR3 length: 15 amino acids. V shed 0 bases and J shed 5 bases, with 13 bases lying between them. CDR3 DNA sequence: TGTGCCAGCAGCTTAACGACGGATTCGGAGACTGAAGCTTTCTTT. Its translation: CASSLTTDSETEAFF.

The J gene is TRBJ2-1, the V gene TRBV3-1 (or the pseudogene TRBV3-2), with 15 bases identical to TRBD2. Germline V CDR1 and CDR2: LGHDT, YNNKEL (reference sequence). The V segment lost 6 bases and the J segment 5 bases; nucleotides outside the gene matches: 8. The CDR3 consists of 17 residues. CDR3 sequence: CASSPGLAGGRDNEQFF. The CDR3 coding sequence is TGTGCCAGCAGTCCGGGACTAGCGGGGGGTCGGGACAATGAGCAGTTCTTC.

The chain is built from TRBV2 and TRBJ1-1, with 7 bases aligning to TRBD1. CDR1 and CDR2 (germline): SNHLY, FYNNEI. The CDR3 length is 13 residues. Losses at the gene ends were 5 bases for V and 4 bases for J; bases not matched to a gene: 4. The CDR3 here is CASSYNRGTEAFF. The CDR3 DNA sequence: TGTGCCAGCAGTTATAACAGGGGCACTGAAGCTTTCTTT. The full variable domain, in which reference TRBV2 and TRBJ1-1 provide the parts outside the CDR3, is EPEVTQTPSHQVTQMGQEVILRCVPISNHLYFYWYRQILGQKVEFLVSFYNNEISEKSEIFDDQFSVERPDGSNFTLKIRSTKLEDSAMYFCASSYNRGTEAFFGQGTRLTVV.

The V gene is TRBV4-1, the J gene TRBJ2-3; weak D call: TRBD2 (5 bases). CDR1 is MGHRA, CDR2 YSYEKL, per germline. With 0 bases removed from V and 5 bases from J, the gap between germline ends came to 24 bases. The CDR3 is made up of 19 amino acids. CDR3 sequence (DNA): TGCGCCAGCAGCCAAGAGGGCCTTGGCCTAGGACTGGTACAAGATACGCAGTATTTT. This gives the protein CASSQEGLGLGLVQDTQYF.

The rearrangement joins TRBV5-1 to TRBJ1-1, with D perhaps TRBD1 (6 bases). The germline V and J ends were trimmed by 7 bases and 1 base, with 14 bases remaining between them. Germline-derived CDR1 and CDR2 are SGHRS and YFSETQ. The length of the CDR3 is 14 residues. The CDR3 spells CASAMDRPNTEAFF. The DNA for the CDR3 is TGCGCCAGCGCAATGGACAGACCGAACACTGAAGCTTTCTTT.

This clone was observed a handful of times. The rearrangement uses TRBV20-1 and TRBJ2-5, with no clear D. CDR3 size: 13 residues. Trimming stripped 3 bases from V and 7 bases from J, with 15 bases between. CDR1 is DFQATT and CDR2 is SNEGSKA in the germline V gene (reference sequence). CDR3 loop: CSASPWAEGTQYF. For the CDR3, the DNA is TGCAGTGCTAGTCCCTGGGCCGAAGGGACCCAGTACTTC.

V and J are TRBV19 and TRBJ2-3, with a tentative D call TRBD2 (6 bases). The V end lost 5 bases, the J end lost 1 base, and 10 bases lay between the germline ends. The CDR3 length is 14 residues. Germline CDR1 LNHDA, CDR2 SQIVND (reference sequence). The CDR3 bases are TGTGCCAGTAGTCCCCCGGGGGGCACAGATACGCAGTATTTT. Amino acids: CASSPPGGTDTQYF.

The chain carries TRBV10-3 and TRBJ1-2; 7 bases match TRBD1. Looked up from germline, CDR1 is ENHRY and CDR2 is SYGVKD. V lost 7 bases and J lost 8; bases outside the gene matches: 10. This CDR3 has 13 amino acids. CDR3 sequence (DNA): TGTGCCATCAACTTCGAGGGGGCGGAGGGCTACACCTTC. Translated: CAINFEGAEGYTF.

DNA for the CDR3: TGTGCCAGCAATTCAGGGGGGAATAATTCACCCCTCCACTTT. Its protein product is CASNSGGNNSPLHF. The chain has TRBV2 and TRBJ1-6, with TRBD1 identical over 7 bases. Germline trimming cut 7 bases from V and 5 bases from J; bases unmatched to any gene: 5. The CDR3 is 14 residues long. CDR1 and CDR2 from the germline V gene are SNHLY and FYNNEI. The full variable domain, with the rest looked up from reference TRBV2 and TRBJ1-6, is EPEVTQTPSHQVTQMGQEVILRCVPISNHLYFYWYRQILGQKVEFLVSFYNNEISEKSEIFDDQFSVERPDGSNFTLKIRSTKLEDSAMYFCASNSGGNNSPLHFGNGTRLTVT.

The chain combines TRBV4-2 with TRBJ2-1; 7 bases fit TRBD1. The V gene end was trimmed by 4 bases and the J gene end by 2 bases; junction bases not matched to a gene: 8. Germline CDR1 is LGHNA and CDR2 is YNFKEQ. The CDR3 covers 16 residues. CDR3 amino acids: CASSPTGQTAYNEQFF. The CDR3 nucleotides are TGTGCCAGCAGCCCGACGGGACAGACAGCCTACAATGAGCAGTTCTTC.

The V gene is TRBV10-1, the J gene TRBJ1-1; TRBD1 aligns across 7 bases. Trimming removed 3 bases from V and 2 bases from J; junction bases left unmatched: 3. This CDR3 is built from 14 residues. Looked up from germline, CDR1 is WNHNN and CDR2 is SYGVQD (reference sequence). This chain's CDR3 is CASSEGTANTEAFF. The CDR3 nucleotides read TGCGCCAGCAGTGAAGGGACAGCCAACACTGAAGCTTTCTTT.

The chain has TRBV25-1 and TRBJ1-4; D remains unclear. Trimming cost V 3 bases and J 5 bases, with 10 bases left between them. In germline, CDR1 is MGHDK, CDR2 SYGVNS. This CDR3 spans 14 amino acids. This CDR3 is CASSDPGGNEKLFF. CDR3 sequence (DNA): TGTGCCAGCAGTGACCCCGGAGGAAATGAAAAACTGTTTTTT. The entire variable domain, with the rest obtained from reference TRBV25-1 and TRBJ1-4, is as follows: EADIYQTPRYLVIGTGKKITLECSQTMGHDKMYWYQQDPGMELHLIHYSYGVNSTEKGDLSSESTVSRIRTEHFPLTLESARPSHTSQYLCASSDPGGNEKLFFGSGTQLSVL.